The rows below give T cell receptor beta chains drawn from one sample of a study of blood T cells in healthy people across ages. TCRdb itself ran the 5' RACE reads through MiXCR, one entry per CDR3 protein. Among more than 650,000 distinct CDR3 sequences listed, 53% were seen once. Sample: blood. The receptors here all came from an elderly man in good health. Each CDR3 is given with its conserved first and last residue. The D gene is left open where the match is weak. Size is omitted from some rows. Given values are once, few, many or a class for expanded clones.

V,D,size,J,DNA,CDR3
TRBV21-1,.,.,TRBJ2-2,TGTGCCAGCAGCAAAGGCGGAACGGTGAACACCGGGGAGCTGTTTTTT,CASSKGGTVNTGELFF
TRBV7-2,.,.,TRBJ1-5,TGTGCCAGCAGCTTAGTGGCGGGGGCAGGGAATCAGCCCCAGCATTTT,CASSLVAGAGNQPQHF
TRBV2,TRBD2,.,TRBJ2-1,TGTGCCAGCAGTGAAGCGAGGACTAGCGGGAGTAATGAGCAGTTCTTC,CASSEARTSGSNEQFF
TRBV27,.,.,TRBJ2-5,TGTGCCAGCAGTTACACAGGGACAGAGACCCAGTACTTC,CASSYTGTETQYF
TRBV7-2,.,few,TRBJ2-1,TGTGCCAGCAGCCGATGGGGCTCCTACAATGAGCAGTTCTTC,CASSRWGSYNEQFF
TRBV20-1,TRBD1,.,TRBJ1-2,TGCAGTGCACAAATGACAGGGACCGGCTACACCTTC,CSAQMTGTGYTF
TRBV5-5,TRBD1,once,TRBJ2-7,TGTGCCAGCTCGTTACAGGGGAACTACGAGCAGTACTTC,CASSLQGNYEQYF
TRBV6-5,.,.,TRBJ1-1,TGTGCCAGCAGTTACTACGCCCCTGGCGCTGAAGCTTTCTTT,CASSYYAPGAEAFF
TRBV7-9,.,.,TRBJ1-4,TGTGCCAGCAGCCCGAGGGAAAAACTGTTTTTT,CASSPREKLFF
TRBV20-1,TRBD2,few,TRBJ2-5,TGCAGTGCCACCACCCACCTAGCGGGGAACCAAGAGACCCAGTACTTC,CSATTHLAGNQETQYF
TRBV24-1,.,.,TRBJ2-1,TGTGCCACCAGTGAACCCCTGGGACCCCTAGGTAGTGGGTACTCCTACAATGAGCAGTTCTTC,CATSEPLGPLGSGYSYNEQFF
TRBV20-1,TRBD1,.,TRBJ2-2,TGCAGTGCTAGAACCTCCGGGACAGGGGACACCGGGGAGCTGTTTTTT,CSARTSGTGDTGELFF
TRBV20-1,.,.,TRBJ2-7,TGCAGTGCTAGAGATCCGACAGGAGCCCGGGGTGAGCAGTACTTC,CSARDPTGARGEQYF
TRBV11-1,TRBD2,.,TRBJ2-5,TGTGCCAGCAGCTTTCAGCGGGGGGCTAGGGAGACCCAGTACTTC,CASSFQRGARETQYF
TRBV21-1,.,few,TRBJ2-7,TGTGCCAGCAGCAACAACAGGGGGCTCTACGAGCAGTACTTC,CASSNNRGLYEQYF
TRBV12-3/TRBV12-4,.,.,TRBJ2-1,TGTGCCAGCACCCCCACCGGGGCCGATGAGCAGTTCTTC,CASTPTGADEQFF
TRBV10-3,.,once,TRBJ1-1,TGTGCCATCAGTGAGGCAGGGGCGAACACTGAAGCTTTCTTT,CAISEAGANTEAFF
TRBV20-1,TRBD2,few,TRBJ2-5,TGCAGTGCTAACCTAGTAGCGGGAGAGACCCAGTACTTC,CSANLVAGETQYF
TRBV5-1,TRBD2,.,TRBJ2-5,TGCGCCAGCAGCTTGGGACTAGCGGGAGACGGAGAGACCCAGTACTTC,CASSLGLAGDGETQYF
TRBV27,TRBD1,.,TRBJ1-1,TGTGCCAGCAGTTCCTCTTCGGACAGGGCCACTGAAGCTTTCTTT,CASSSSSDRATEAFF
TRBV20-1,TRBD1,.,TRBJ2-6,TGCAGTGCTAGGGGACAGGCCCGCTCTGGGGCCAACGTCCTGACTTTC,CSARGQARSGANVLTF
TRBV3-1,.,.,TRBJ2-7,TGTGCCAGCAGCCAGACATGGGAGCAGTACTTC,CASSQTWEQYF
TRBV15,TRBD1,.,TRBJ2-5,TGTGCCACCAGCAGACTCATATCAGGGGGCGAGGACCAAGAGACCCAGTACTTC,CATSRLISGGEDQETQYF
TRBV25-1,.,few,TRBJ2-5,TGTGCCAGCAGTGACAGGGGAGAAGAGACCCAGTACTTC,CASSDRGEETQYF
TRBV12-3/TRBV12-4,.,.,TRBJ2-7,TGTGCCAGCAGGCTTGACAGGTCCTACGAGCAGTACTTC,CASRLDRSYEQYF
TRBV2,.,.,TRBJ1-6,TGTGCCAGCAGACTGAACTGGCAGGGAGGTTCACCCCTCCACTTT,CASRLNWQGGSPLHF
TRBV4-2,TRBD1,.,TRBJ1-2,TGTGCCAGCAGCCAAGATGGGACAGCTAACTATGGCTACACCTTC,CASSQDGTANYGYTF
TRBV29-1,.,.,TRBJ1-1,TGCAGCGTTGTTTGGAGGGAAGACACTGAAGCTTTCTTT,CSVVWREDTEAFF
TRBV9,TRBD2,.,TRBJ2-2,TGTGCCAGCAGCCCGGGGGACTACCAGGGAGCCGGGGAGCTGTTTTTT,CASSPGDYQGAGELFF
TRBV20-1,.,.,TRBJ1-1,TGCAGTGCTAGTAGGGGGGTATTGTTTCGCAGAGACACTGAAGCTTTCTTT,CSASRGVLFRRDTEAFF
TRBV6-5,.,.,TRBJ1-2,TGTGCCAGCAGTTACTCGAGTACGGCCTGGATTGGCTACACCTTC,CASSYSSTAWIGYTF
TRBV15,TRBD2,few,TRBJ2-1,TGTGCCACCAGCAGAGCGCGGGAGGGCAAGGACAATGAGCAGTTCTTC,CATSRAREGKDNEQFF
TRBV28,.,.,TRBJ2-7,TGTGCCAGCAGCCCCCAGGGACCCCGCTCCTACGAGCAGTACTTC,CASSPQGPRSYEQYF
TRBV25-1,.,few,TRBJ1-2,TGTGCCAGCAGATGGGACGGGTCGGACGCTGGCTACACCTTC,CASRWDGSDAGYTF
TRBV29-1,TRBD2,few,TRBJ2-3,TGCAGCGTCGGAGCCCTAGCGGGAGTGACGGCAGATACGCAGTATTTT,CSVGALAGVTADTQYF
TRBV12-3/TRBV12-4,TRBD1,once,TRBJ1-2,TGTGCCAGCAGCCCAAGGAGGGGGCAATATGGCTACACCTTC,CASSPRRGQYGYTF
TRBV28,TRBD1,.,TRBJ1-4,TGTGCCAGCAGTTTCCCTGGACAGGGTGAGGAAAAACTGTTTTTT,CASSFPGQGEEKLFF
TRBV28,.,.,TRBJ1-1,TGTGCCAGCAGTTCCCACCCCCGACAGATGAACACTGAAGCTTTCTTT,CASSSHPRQMNTEAFF
TRBV3-1,TRBD1,.,TRBJ2-1,TGTGCCAGCAGCCAAGAGACAGGGGTTAGGAATGAGCAGTTCTTC,CASSQETGVRNEQFF
TRBV7-8,.,.,TRBJ1-1,TGTGCCAGCAGCTTAGATCGGGCTGTGGGGAACACTGAAGCTTTCTTT,CASSLDRAVGNTEAFF
TRBV25-1,.,.,TRBJ2-3,TGTGCCAGCAGTCGTGGGACGGGGGCAGATACGCAGTATTTT,CASSRGTGADTQYF
TRBV7-2,.,.,TRBJ1-2,TGTGCCAGCAGCCCAGGCCCTGATATTAACTATGGCTACACCTTC,CASSPGPDINYGYTF
TRBV7-6,TRBD1,.,TRBJ1-5,TGTGCCAGCAGTCTACAGGGGGATTCTCAGCCCCAGCATTTT,CASSLQGDSQPQHF
TRBV28,.,.,TRBJ2-1,TGTGCCAGCAGTGACCTAGGGGGAGGGCAAGTCAATGAGCAGTTCTTC,CASSDLGGGQVNEQFF
TRBV5-1,TRBD1,once,TRBJ1-2,TGCGCCAGCAGCTCCGGGACAGGGGTTGGCTACACCTTC,CASSSGTGVGYTF
TRBV29-1,.,.,TRBJ2-5,TGCAGCGTTCACCCGGGCCCGCAAGGGGAGACCCAGTACTTC,CSVHPGPQGETQYF
TRBV27,.,.,TRBJ2-3,TGTGCCAGCAGACCCTCCCTAGCGAGGTACGCGTATTTT,CASRPSLARYAYF
TRBV7-2,TRBD2,few,TRBJ2-3,TGTGCCAGCAGCTTCTATTCGACTAGCGGGAGAGCTAGCACAGATACGCAGTATTTT,CASSFYSTSGRASTDTQYF